The present T cell receptor beta chain was sequenced within a study of OX40 agonist ivuxolimab in advanced cancers. The data were produced by immunoSEQ multiplex PCR, yet TCRdb's version contains in-frame clones alone and is incomplete. Among around 80,000 clones listed, roughly 87% were seen once. Study results and caveats: Among T cells, CD8+ cells averaged more expanded clones than CD4+ cells.

This clone came up once. Its antigen is unknown. Sequencing was performed on CD4+ or CD8+ T cells sorted from blood, taken in a trial of the OX40 agonist ivuxolimab. This TCR came from an adult with an advanced solid tumor such as melanoma, head and neck, liver or kidney cancer.

The CDR3 DNA is TGTGCCAGCAGTCTACCGGGACAGGGGAAGCAGTACGTC. Protein: CASSLPGQGKQYV. The chain links TRBV28 to TRBJ2-7; 10 positions agree with TRBD1. This CDR3 has 13 amino acids. V trimming: 5 bases; J trimming: 8 bases; junction bases outside the gene matches: 6. Per germline, CDR1 MDHEN and CDR2 SYDVKM.